These 12 T cell receptor beta chains share one sample of origin, sequenced in a study of PD-1 blockade in classical Hodgkin lymphoma. Brentuximab vedotin exposure varied, and every patient relapsed after autologous stem cell transplantation. This table comes from immunoSEQ multiplex PCR, and its TCRdb copy is limited to in-frame clones, with some not included. The sample includes roughly 14,000 clones, around four fifths of them seen just once. Sample: peripheral blood mononuclear cells (PBMCs), taken before the second cycle of nivolumab. The receptors stem from a human donor with classical Hodgkin lymphoma.

The rearrangement links TRBV6-1 to TRBJ1-5; 8 bases match TRBD1. The CDR3 is 15 residues long. Germline V gene sequence: CDR1 MNHNS, CDR2 SASEGT. With 4 bases clipped from V and 5 bases from J, the junction kept 7 bases outside the gene matches. In DNA form, the CDR3 reads TGTGCCAGCAGTGTATTCAGGGGGCTGTATCAGCCCCAGCATTTT. Residues: CASSVFRGLYQPQHF.

V usage is TRBV19 and J usage is TRBJ2-3; a weak D match, TRBD2 (6 bases). The germline V and J ends were trimmed by 5 bases and 6 bases, with 24 bases remaining between them. The germline V gene has CDR1 LNHDA and CDR2 SQIVND (reference sequence). The CDR3 spans 17 residues. CDR3 residues: CASSRRNSRDLPDTQYF. The CDR3 bases are TGTGCCAGTAGTCGCCGCAATTCCCGGGACTTGCCCGATACGCAGTATTTT.

The V gene is TRBV21-1, the J gene TRBJ2-7; no check of the table's D call, TRBD1, against the DNA was made. TRBV21-1 is labeled a pseudogene. This CDR3 region has 13 residues. The CDR3 loop is CATGTGLSYEQYF. DNA of the CDR3: TGTGCCACCGGGACAGGCCTCTCCTACGAGCAGTACTTC.

Sample share makes this clone medium-sized. V and J are TRBV14 and TRBJ1-2; a possible D gene is TRBD1 (5 bases). Between the trimmed V and J ends, which lost 3 bases and 4 bases, there was a span of 15 bases. This CDR3 is 15 amino acids long. CDR1 SGHDN and CDR2 FVKESK come from the germline V gene. CDR3 region: CASSHLGGAAYGYTF. The CDR3, as DNA: TGTGCCAGCAGCCACCTGGGGGGAGCTGCCTATGGCTACACCTTC. Full variable domain (remainder filled in from reference TRBV14 and TRBJ1-2): EAGVTQFPSHSVIEKGQTVTLRCDPISGHDNLYWYRRVMGKEIKFLLHFVKESKQDESGMPNNRFLAERTGGTYSTLKVQPAELEDSGVYFCASSHLGGAAYGYTFGSGTRLTVV.

The chain joins TRBV10-2 to TRBJ1-1; 7 bases match TRBD1. CDR3 size: 13 residues. Trimming at V came to 8 bases and at J to 5 bases, leaving 8 bases not matched to a gene. Germline CDR1 and CDR2: WSHSY and SAAADI. The CDR3 nucleotides are TGCGCCAGCCGTACCTCAGGGGGAACTGAAGCTTTCTTT. It translates to CASRTSGGTEAFF.

CDR3 DNA: TGTGCCAGCAGCCCTCTTGGGCGGGGTCAAGAGACCCAGTACTTC. Amino acid sequence: CASSPLGRGQETQYF. The chain uses TRBV7-3 and TRBJ2-5, with D perhaps matching TRBD2 (6 bases). Germline-derived CDR1 and CDR2 are SGHTA and FQGTGA. This CDR3 spans 15 amino acids. V was pared by 5 bases and J by 2 bases, with 15 bases between.

The rearrangement links TRBV18 to TRBJ1-4; TRBD1 is a possible D gene (5 bases). Per the germline V gene, CDR1 is KGHSH and CDR2 is LQKENI. The CDR3 length is 15 residues. V lost 4 bases, J lost 3 bases, and 12 bases lay in between. The CDR3 DNA sequence: TGTGCCAGCTCACGACAGCGGCTGGCTAATGAAAAACTGTTTTTT. It encodes CASSRQRLANEKLFF.

The rearrangement joins TRBV5-1 to TRBJ1-5, with D perhaps TRBD1 (5 bases). The CDR3 consists of 15 residues. Germline values: CDR1 SGHRS, CDR2 YFSETQ. V was cut by 4 bases and J by 0 bases, with 11 bases left in between. CDR3 amino acids: CASSPGWGSNQPQHF. The CDR3 bases are TGCGCCAGCAGCCCAGGGTGGGGTAGCAATCAGCCCCAGCATTTT.

The chain employs TRBV6-1 and TRBJ1-4, with 7 bases lining up with TRBD1. Germline lookup yields CDR1 MNHNS and CDR2 SASEGT. J gave up 8 bases and V 4 bases, and 10 bases lay outside the gene matches. This CDR3 is built from 15 residues. The CDR3 reads CASSGGTAGGEKLFF. As DNA, the CDR3 is TGTGCCAGCAGTGGAGGGACAGCGGGGGGGGAAAAACTGTTTTTT.

The rearrangement uses TRBV2 and TRBJ2-6; D gene uncertain. The CDR3 covers 17 residues. The V and J ends lost 4 bases and 0 bases respectively, with 13 bases between them. Germline assignment: CDR1 SNHLY and CDR2 FYNNEI. CDR3 residues: CASSALWGYSGANVLTF. In DNA, the CDR3 is TGTGCCAGCAGTGCCCTTTGGGGATACTCTGGGGCCAACGTCCTGACTTTC. The variable domain in full, with the rest retrieved from reference TRBV2 and TRBJ2-6, is EPEVTQTPSHQVTQMGQEVILRCVPISNHLYFYWYRQILGQKVEFLVSFYNNEISEKSEIFDDQFSVERPDGSNFTLKIRSTKLEDSAMYFCASSALWGYSGANVLTFGAGSRLTVL.

This clone was seen more than once but under ten times. The chain combines TRBV9 with TRBJ1-6; D unresolved. Between the trimmed V and J ends, which lost 0 bases and 7 bases, there was a span of 11 bases. Looked up from germline, CDR1 is SGDLS and CDR2 is YYNGEE. There are 15 residues in the CDR3. The CDR3 here is CASSVDPRNNSPLHF. CDR3 sequence (DNA): TGTGCCAGCAGCGTAGACCCACGAAACAATTCACCCCTCCACTTT.

As to this clone: Mismatch with germline at one junction end may stem from a read error. The V call is TRBV5-1, the J call TRBJ1-4, with D maybe TRBD1 (6 bases). The CDR3 contains 15 residues. Germline V gene data show CDR1 as SGHRS and CDR2 as YFSETQ. For the CDR3, the DNA is TGCGCCAGCAGCTTGGGAACAGGGCGGAAAGGAAAAACTGTTTTT. Its translation: CASSLGTGRKGKTVF.